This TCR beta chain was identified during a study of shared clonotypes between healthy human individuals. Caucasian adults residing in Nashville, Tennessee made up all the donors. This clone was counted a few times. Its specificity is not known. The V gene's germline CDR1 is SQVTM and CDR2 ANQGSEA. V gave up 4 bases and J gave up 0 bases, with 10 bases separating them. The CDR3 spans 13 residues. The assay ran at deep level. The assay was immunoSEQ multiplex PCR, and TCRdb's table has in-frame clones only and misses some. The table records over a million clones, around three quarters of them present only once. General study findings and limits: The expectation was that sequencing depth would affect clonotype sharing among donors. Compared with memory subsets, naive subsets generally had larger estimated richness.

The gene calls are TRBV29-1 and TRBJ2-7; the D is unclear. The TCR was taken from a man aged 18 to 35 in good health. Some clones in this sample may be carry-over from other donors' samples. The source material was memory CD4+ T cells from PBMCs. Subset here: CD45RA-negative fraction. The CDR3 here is CSVALRSSYEQYF. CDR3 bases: TGCAGCGTTGCTCTCAGGAGCTCCTACGAGCAGTACTTC.